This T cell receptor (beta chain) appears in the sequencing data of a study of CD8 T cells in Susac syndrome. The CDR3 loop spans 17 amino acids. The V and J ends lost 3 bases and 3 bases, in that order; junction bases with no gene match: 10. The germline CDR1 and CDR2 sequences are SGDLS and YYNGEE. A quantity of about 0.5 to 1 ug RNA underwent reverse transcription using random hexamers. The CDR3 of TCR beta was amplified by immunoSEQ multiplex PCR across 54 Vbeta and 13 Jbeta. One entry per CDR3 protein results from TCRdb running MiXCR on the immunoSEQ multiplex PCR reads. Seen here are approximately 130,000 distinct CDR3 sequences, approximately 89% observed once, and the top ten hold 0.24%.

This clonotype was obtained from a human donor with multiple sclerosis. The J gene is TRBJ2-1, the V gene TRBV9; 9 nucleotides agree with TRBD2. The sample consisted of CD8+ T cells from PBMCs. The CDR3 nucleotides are TGTGCCAGCAGCGCTTCCCCGACTAGCGGAGGCTACAATGAGCAGTTCTTC. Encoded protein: CASSASPTSGGYNEQFF.